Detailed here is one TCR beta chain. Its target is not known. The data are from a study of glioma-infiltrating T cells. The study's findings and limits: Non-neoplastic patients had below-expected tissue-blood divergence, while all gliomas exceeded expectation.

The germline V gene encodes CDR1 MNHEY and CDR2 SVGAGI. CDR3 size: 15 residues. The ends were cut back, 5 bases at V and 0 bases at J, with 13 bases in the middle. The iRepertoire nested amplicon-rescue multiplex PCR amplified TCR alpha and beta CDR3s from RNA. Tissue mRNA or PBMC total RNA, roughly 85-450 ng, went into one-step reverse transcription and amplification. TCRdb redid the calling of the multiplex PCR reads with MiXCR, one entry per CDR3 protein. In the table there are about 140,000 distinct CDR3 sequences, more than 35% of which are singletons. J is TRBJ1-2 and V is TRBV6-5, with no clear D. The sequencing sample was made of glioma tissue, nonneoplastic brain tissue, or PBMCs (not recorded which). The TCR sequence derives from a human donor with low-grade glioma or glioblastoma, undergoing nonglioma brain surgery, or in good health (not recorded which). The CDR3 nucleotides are TGTGCCAGCAGTCAAAAAGCGCAGGCTAACTATGGCTACACCTTC. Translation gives CASSQKAQANYGYTF.